Listed below are T cell receptor beta chains from one sample, sequenced in a study of chemoradiotherapy in HPV16-positive cancers. The repertoire was sequenced with immunoSEQ multiplex PCR; TCRdb's copy has only in-frame clones and lacks some. In the table there are 30,000 to 35,000 clones, 86% of which are singletons. The starting material was blood, obtained from a patient who underwent chemoradiotherapy. Receptors originate from a human donor with HPV-associated anogenital cancer. Each CDR3 is given with its conserved first and last residue. D genes are given only for firm matches. Rows give clone size only sometimes, using once, few, many, or a class for an expanded clone.

d_call: .
clone_size: few
j_call: TRBJ1-2
v_call: TRBV13
cdr3_nt: TGTGCCAGCAGCTTGACACGGCGGGGTGGCTACACCTTC
cdr3_aa: CASSLTRRGGYTF

d_call: TRBD2
clone_size: .
j_call: TRBJ2-5
v_call: TRBV9
cdr3_nt: TGTGCCAGCAGCGTAGCTAGCGGGGGGACAGAGACCCAGTACTTC
cdr3_aa: CASSVASGGTETQYF

d_call: .
clone_size: .
j_call: TRBJ1-1
v_call: TRBV2
cdr3_nt: TGTGCCAGCAGAACGGCAGGGGCCATGAACACTGAAGCTTTCTTT
cdr3_aa: CASRTAGAMNTEAFF

d_call: TRBD2
clone_size: .
j_call: TRBJ2-7
v_call: TRBV7-2
cdr3_nt: TGTGCCAGCAGCTTAGGAACGCGGGGGGCGCGGGAGCAGTACTTC
cdr3_aa: CASSLGTRGAREQYF

d_call: .
clone_size: .
j_call: TRBJ2-5
v_call: TRBV4-2
cdr3_nt: TGTGCCAGCAGCCAAGATGACAGGACCCAGTACTTC
cdr3_aa: CASSQDDRTQYF

d_call: .
clone_size: .
j_call: TRBJ1-1
v_call: TRBV7-6
cdr3_nt: TGTGCCAGCAGCAACGGACATAAGAACACTGAAGCTTTCTTT
cdr3_aa: CASSNGHKNTEAFF

d_call: .
clone_size: .
j_call: TRBJ2-1
v_call: TRBV7-2
cdr3_nt: TGTGCCAGCAGCTTAGATCGGAATGAGCAGTTCTTC
cdr3_aa: CASSLDRNEQFF

d_call: .
clone_size: .
j_call: TRBJ1-2
v_call: TRBV5-6
cdr3_nt: TGTGCCAGCAGCTTGGGCCCCTCGGATGGCTACACCTTC
cdr3_aa: CASSLGPSDGYTF

d_call: .
clone_size: .
j_call: TRBJ2-7
v_call: TRBV7-9
cdr3_nt: TGTGCCAGCAGCTTAGGGGGGACCGGCTACGAGCAGTACTTC
cdr3_aa: CASSLGGTGYEQYF

d_call: .
clone_size: .
j_call: TRBJ1-5
v_call: TRBV19
cdr3_nt: TGTGCCAGTAGGATGAGGGACAATCAGCCCCAGCATTTT
cdr3_aa: CASRMRDNQPQHF

d_call: TRBD2
clone_size: .
j_call: TRBJ2-1
v_call: TRBV27
cdr3_nt: TGTGCCAGCAGTCCCGGGACTACAAACAATGAGCAGTTCTTC
cdr3_aa: CASSPGTTNNEQFF

d_call: TRBD2
clone_size: .
j_call: TRBJ2-3
v_call: TRBV7-2
cdr3_nt: TGTGCCAGCAGCTTAGCCCTCCTACTAGCGGGGGTAAAAGGAACAGATACGCAGTATTTT
cdr3_aa: CASSLALLLAGVKGTDTQYF

d_call: .
clone_size: .
j_call: TRBJ2-5
v_call: TRBV5-1
cdr3_nt: TGCGCCAGCAGCTTGGCCGAACCTAGTGTGAAGACCCAGTACTTC
cdr3_aa: CASSLAEPSVKTQYF

d_call: TRBD2
clone_size: .
j_call: TRBJ2-3
v_call: TRBV9
cdr3_nt: TGTGCCAGCAGCGTAGGGACTAGCGGGCGTCACACAGATACGCAGTATTTT
cdr3_aa: CASSVGTSGRHTDTQYF

d_call: .
clone_size: .
j_call: TRBJ1-3
v_call: TRBV2
cdr3_nt: TGTGCCAGCAGTGAGGCTGAGACAGGAAACACCATATATTTT
cdr3_aa: CASSEAETGNTIYF

d_call: TRBD1
clone_size: few
j_call: TRBJ1-6
v_call: TRBV7-9
cdr3_nt: TGTGCCAGCAGCTTTGGCACAGGGGTAGGTAATTCACCCCTCCACTTT
cdr3_aa: CASSFGTGVGNSPLHF

d_call: .
clone_size: .
j_call: TRBJ1-2
v_call: TRBV9
cdr3_nt: TGTGCCAGCAGCGTCTTTCGGGGGCAGAGCGGCTACACCTTC
cdr3_aa: CASSVFRGQSGYTF

d_call: .
clone_size: .
j_call: TRBJ1-1
v_call: TRBV10-3
cdr3_nt: TGTGCCATCAGTGAGTCGGCAGGGAACACTGAAGCTTTCTTT
cdr3_aa: CAISESAGNTEAFF

d_call: TRBD2
clone_size: .
j_call: TRBJ2-7
v_call: TRBV5-5
cdr3_nt: TGTGCCAGCAGCGATTCTCGTAGCGGGGCCGGCTACGAGCAGTACTTC
cdr3_aa: CASSDSRSGAGYEQYF

d_call: .
clone_size: .
j_call: TRBJ2-2
v_call: TRBV2
cdr3_nt: TGTGCCAGCAGTGAAGGTGGATACACCGGGGAGCTGTTTTTT
cdr3_aa: CASSEGGYTGELFF

d_call: TRBD2
clone_size: .
j_call: TRBJ2-3
v_call: TRBV29-1
cdr3_nt: TGCAGCGTTGAGGTAGCGGGGGGCGGGGATACGCAGTATTTT
cdr3_aa: CSVEVAGGGDTQYF

d_call: .
clone_size: .
j_call: TRBJ1-2
v_call: TRBV7-2
cdr3_nt: TGTGCCAGCAGCTTGCAAACCACAGGGTTCTATGGCTACACCTTC
cdr3_aa: CASSLQTTGFYGYTF

d_call: TRBD1
clone_size: .
j_call: TRBJ1-4
v_call: TRBV19
cdr3_nt: TGTGCCAGTACCGGACAGGGCGCAAGTCAGGAAGAAAAACTGTTTTTT
cdr3_aa: CASTGQGASQEEKLFF

d_call: .
clone_size: once
j_call: TRBJ1-2
v_call: TRBV6-5
cdr3_nt: TGTGCCAGCAGTTACCGGGGGGGGCTGACTGGCTACACCTTC
cdr3_aa: CASSYRGGLTGYTF

d_call: .
clone_size: .
j_call: TRBJ1-1
v_call: TRBV5-1
cdr3_nt: TGCGCCAGCAGCTTGGACGGCAGAACGAACACTGAAGCTTTCTTT
cdr3_aa: CASSLDGRTNTEAFF

d_call: .
clone_size: few
j_call: TRBJ1-1
v_call: TRBV6-4
cdr3_nt: TGTGCCAGCAGTGACTCAGAGAACACTGAAGCTTTCTTT
cdr3_aa: CASSDSENTEAFF

d_call: TRBD1
clone_size: .
j_call: TRBJ1-6
v_call: TRBV4-1
cdr3_nt: TGCGCCAGCAGCCAAGATTTCGGACAGGGGACCTTAGGAGGTAATTCACCCCTCCACTTT
cdr3_aa: CASSQDFGQGTLGGNSPLHF

d_call: .
clone_size: .
j_call: TRBJ2-7
v_call: TRBV5-1
cdr3_nt: TGCGCCAGCAGCTTGACCCTCGACAGTAGCGAGCAGTACTTC
cdr3_aa: CASSLTLDSSEQYF

d_call: TRBD1
clone_size: .
j_call: TRBJ2-3
v_call: TRBV4-3
cdr3_nt: TGCGCCAGCAGCCCGACAGGGGGGTTCGATACGCAGTATTTT
cdr3_aa: CASSPTGGFDTQYF

d_call: TRBD1
clone_size: .
j_call: TRBJ2-7
v_call: TRBV18
cdr3_nt: TGTGCCAGCTCCCGAAATTCGGGACAGGCCTACGAGCAGTACTTC
cdr3_aa: CASSRNSGQAYEQYF

d_call: TRBD1
clone_size: .
j_call: TRBJ1-5
v_call: TRBV19
cdr3_nt: TGTGCCGGTGGACAGGGGGCGAAGCCCCAGCATTTT
cdr3_aa: CAGGQGAKPQHF

d_call: .
clone_size: .
j_call: TRBJ2-7
v_call: TRBV5-6
cdr3_nt: TGTGCCAGCAGCTTGGCCATTGTTGGGACCCCGTCGCCCTCGTACGAGCAGTACTTC
cdr3_aa: CASSLAIVGTPSPSYEQYF

d_call: TRBD1
clone_size: .
j_call: TRBJ1-1
v_call: TRBV5-1
cdr3_nt: TGCGCCAGCAGCTCTTCGGGACAGGGGGCCAGTTACACTGAAGCTTTCTTT
cdr3_aa: CASSSSGQGASYTEAFF